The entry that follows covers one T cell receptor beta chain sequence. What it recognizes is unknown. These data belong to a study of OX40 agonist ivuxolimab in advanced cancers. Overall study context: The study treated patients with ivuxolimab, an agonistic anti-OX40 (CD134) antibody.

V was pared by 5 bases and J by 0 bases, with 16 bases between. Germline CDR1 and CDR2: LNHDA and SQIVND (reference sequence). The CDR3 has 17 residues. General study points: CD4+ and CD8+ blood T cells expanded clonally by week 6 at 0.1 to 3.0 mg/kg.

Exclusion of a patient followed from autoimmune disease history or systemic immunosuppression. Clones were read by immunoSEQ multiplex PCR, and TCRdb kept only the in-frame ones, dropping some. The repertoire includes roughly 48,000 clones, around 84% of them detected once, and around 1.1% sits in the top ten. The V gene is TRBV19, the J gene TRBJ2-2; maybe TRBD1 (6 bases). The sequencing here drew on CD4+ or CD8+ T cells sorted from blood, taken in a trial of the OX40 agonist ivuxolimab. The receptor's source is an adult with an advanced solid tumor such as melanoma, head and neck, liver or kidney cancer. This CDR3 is CASSGQLFPANTGELFF. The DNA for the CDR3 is TGTGCCAGTAGTGGACAGTTATTCCCCGCGAACACCGGGGAGCTGTTTTTT.